The entry below describes one T cell receptor beta chain. Germline-derived CDR1 and CDR2 are ENHRY and SYGVKD. The CDR3 runs 16 residues. Trimming took 8 bases from V and 2 from J; bases not matched to a gene: 7. Profiling relied on immunoSEQ multiplex PCR, and the TCRdb table lists in-frame clones only, not all of them. Among 55,000 to 75,000 clones listed, 86% were seen once. As for time point: after neoadjuvant nivolumab, at surgical resection. Stage II-IVA oral cavity squamous cell carcinoma was new and untreated by systemic or radiation therapy. The sample originates from a study of neoadjuvant anti-PD-1 for oral cavity cancer.

V and J are TRBV10-3 and TRBJ2-6; TRBD1 agrees at 9 bases. This clonotype originated in a person between 40 and 85 years old with oral cavity squamous cell carcinoma. The sequenced sample was PBMCs, obtained after nivolumab (anti-PD-1) treatment. The CDR3 region is CAIGGQGSPGANVLTF. The CDR3 DNA reads as TGTGCCATCGGGGGACAGGGATCGCCTGGGGCCAACGTCCTGACTTTC.